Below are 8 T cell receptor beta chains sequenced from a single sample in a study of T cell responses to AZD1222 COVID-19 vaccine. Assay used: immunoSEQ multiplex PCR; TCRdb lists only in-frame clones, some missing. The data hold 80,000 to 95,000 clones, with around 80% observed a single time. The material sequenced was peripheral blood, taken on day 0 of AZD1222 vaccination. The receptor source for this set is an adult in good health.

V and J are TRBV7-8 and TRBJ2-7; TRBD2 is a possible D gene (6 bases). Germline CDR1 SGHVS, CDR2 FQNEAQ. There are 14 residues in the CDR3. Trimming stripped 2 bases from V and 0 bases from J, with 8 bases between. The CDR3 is CASSLPGGSYEQYF. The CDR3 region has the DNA TGTGCCAGCAGCTTACCCGGGGGCTCCTACGAGCAGTACTTC.

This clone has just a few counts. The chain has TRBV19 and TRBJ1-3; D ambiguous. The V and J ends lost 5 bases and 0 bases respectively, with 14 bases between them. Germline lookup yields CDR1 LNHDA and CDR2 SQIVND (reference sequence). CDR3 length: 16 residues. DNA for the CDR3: TGTGCCAGTAGTGGCTACCGGGGAGCCTCTGGAAACACCATATATTTT. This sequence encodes CASSGYRGASGNTIYF.

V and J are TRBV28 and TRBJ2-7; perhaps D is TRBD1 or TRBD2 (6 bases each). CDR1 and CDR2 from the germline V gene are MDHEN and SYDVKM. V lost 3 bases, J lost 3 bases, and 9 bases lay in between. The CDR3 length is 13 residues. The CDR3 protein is CASSLEGGYEQYF. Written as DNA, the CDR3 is TGTGCCAGCAGTTTGGAGGGGGGCTACGAGCAGTACTTC.

CDR3 in amino acids: CASSFRGRDTQYF. The CDR3 DNA follows: TGTGCCAGTAGCTTCAGGGGGCGGGATACGCAGTATTTT. V and J are TRBV19 and TRBJ2-3; 8 positions agree with TRBD1. J lost 6 bases, V lost 6 bases, and 5 bases had no gene match. The length of the CDR3 is 13 residues. Per the germline V gene, CDR1 is LNHDA and CDR2 is SQIVND (reference sequence).

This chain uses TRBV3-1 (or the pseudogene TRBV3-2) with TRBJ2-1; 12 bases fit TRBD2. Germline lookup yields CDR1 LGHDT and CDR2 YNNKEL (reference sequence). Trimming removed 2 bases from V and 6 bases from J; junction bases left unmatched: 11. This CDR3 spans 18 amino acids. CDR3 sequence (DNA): TGTGCCAGCAGCCAATCATGGGGGGGGACTAGCGGGTCCAATGAGCAGTTCTTC. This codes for CASSQSWGGTSGSNEQFF.

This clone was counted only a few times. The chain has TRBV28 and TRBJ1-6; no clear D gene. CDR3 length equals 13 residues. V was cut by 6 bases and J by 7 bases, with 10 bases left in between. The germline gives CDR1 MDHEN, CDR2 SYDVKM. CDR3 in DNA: TGTGCCAGCAGCACGAACCCCAATTCACCCCTCCACTTT. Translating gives CASSTNPNSPLHF.

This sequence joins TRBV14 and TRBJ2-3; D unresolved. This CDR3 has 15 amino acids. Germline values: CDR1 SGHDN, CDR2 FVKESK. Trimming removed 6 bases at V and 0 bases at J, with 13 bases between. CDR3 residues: CASRPLVSSTDTQYF. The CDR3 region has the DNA TGTGCCAGCAGACCCTTAGTATCTAGCACAGATACGCAGTATTTT. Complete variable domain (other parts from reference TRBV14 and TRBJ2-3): EAGVTQFPSHSVIEKGQTVTLRCDPISGHDNLYWYRRVMGKEIKFLLHFVKESKQDESGMPNNRFLAERTGGTYSTLKVQPAELEDSGVYFCASRPLVSSTDTQYFGPGTRLTVL.

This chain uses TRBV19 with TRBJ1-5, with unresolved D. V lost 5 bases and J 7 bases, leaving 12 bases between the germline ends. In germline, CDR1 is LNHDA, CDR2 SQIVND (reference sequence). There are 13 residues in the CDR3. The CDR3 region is CASSYGKGQPQHF. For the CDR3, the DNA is TGTGCCAGTAGTTATGGGAAAGGCCAGCCCCAGCATTTT.